The TCR beta chain described here comes from a study of blood T cells in healthy people across ages. The authors ran a second PCR of about 6 to 11 cycles using a sample-barcoded 5' primer and a J-beta primer mix. TCRdb fed the 5' RACE reads into MiXCR, producing one record per CDR3 protein. Counted here are about 640,000 distinct CDR3 sequences, about 53% occurring once; the ten biggest clones make up roughly 34%. Germline lookup yields CDR1 SNHLY and CDR2 FYNNEI. Trimming stripped 6 bases from V and 3 bases from J, with 15 bases between. This CDR3 comprises 14 residues. This receptor was identified in a man aged 55 to 70 in good health. The source material was blood. This rearrangement joins TRBV2 to TRBJ2-7; no reliable D call. In nucleotides, the CDR3 is TGTGCCAGCAGCATTCACCACTCAGGCTACGAGCAGTACTTC. Residues: CASSIHHSGYEQYF.